This T cell receptor (beta chain) was recorded in a study of vaccination effects on CD4 cells after COVID-19. Trimming stripped 5 bases from V and 2 bases from J, with 14 bases between. The CDR3 consists of 15 residues. Germline CDR1 LNHDA, CDR2 SQIVND (reference sequence). Produced via immunoSEQ multiplex PCR; TCRdb's table is partial and in-frame only. Here the sample spans roughly 59,000 clones, roughly 78% being singletons. CD4+ T cells specific for antigen were expanded with viral peptide pools by the ViraFEST assay before sequencing. Culturing for approximately 10 days preceded CD4+ T cell isolation. Vaccination of participants consisted of two doses of either the BNT162b2 or mRNA-1273 vaccine. It was with about 10 IU/ml IL-2 and about 10 ug/ml peptides that 1.5 million to 2.5 million PBMC per well were cultured. Regarding this clone: Its antigen is currently unknown.

The starting material was CD4+ T cells from PBMCs cultured with HCoV-OC43 spike peptides, obtained after COVID-19 vaccination. Subset denoted: HCoV-OC43 spike overlapping peptide pool stimulation. The receptor comes from a human donor who received a COVID-19 vaccine. J is TRBJ2-3 and V is TRBV19; D might be TRBD1 or TRBD2, each matching 5 bases. The CDR3 loop reads CASSSQRGPTDTQYF. The CDR3 bases are TGTGCCAGTAGTTCCCAGAGGGGTCCCACAGATACGCAGTATTTT.